The next 32 T cell receptor beta chains were all read from a single sample in a study of post-analysis software for immune sequencing data. The TCR beta cDNA libraries contained unique molecular identifiers. MiXCR, run by TCRdb on the PCR reads, gives a single entry per CDR3 protein. The table includes 800,000 to 950,000 distinct CDR3 sequences, roughly 50% detected once. Findings of the study overall: Patients used a handful of TRBV segments, including TRBV5-6, TRBV5-1 and TRBV20-1, more often than controls.

Antigens for these TCRs are unknown. Material for sequencing was blood. All receptors derive from a girl aged 5-17 years with multiple sclerosis.

The V gene is TRBV5-1, the J gene TRBJ2-7, with 10 nucleotides matching TRBD1. The closer fit of TRBJ2-5 to the DNA end suggests the J call may be wrong. This CDR3 is built from 17 residues. In germline, CDR1 is SGHRS, CDR2 YFSETQ. As DNA, the CDR3 is TGCGCCAGCAGCTTCCTCAGACAGGGGGCAGGTGGAGAGACCCAGTACTTC. Translating it yields CASSFLRQGAGGETQYF.

The chain couples TRBV4-1 to TRBJ1-2; no clear D. Per the germline V gene, CDR1 is MGHRA and CDR2 is YSYEKL. V lost 0 bases and J 3 bases, leaving 11 bases between the germline ends. CDR3 length: 15 residues. The CDR3 sequence: CASSQDVLTYYGYTF. CDR3 nucleotide sequence: TGCGCCAGCAGCCAAGACGTGCTAACATACTATGGCTACACCTTC.

The table lists this clonotype with a count of one. The chain uses TRBV6-6 and TRBJ1-2; 8 bases line up with TRBD1. V lost 8 bases, J lost 5 bases, and 16 bases stayed unmatched. The CDR3 length is 16 residues. Per the germline V gene, CDR1 is MNHNY and CDR2 is SVGAGI (reference sequence). CDR3 sequence reads: CASVKLLGQGTYGYTF. The CDR3 DNA sequence: TGTGCCAGCGTTAAACTTCTCGGACAGGGAACATATGGCTACACCTTC.

This sequence joins TRBV5-5 and TRBJ2-5, with TRBD2 identical over 11 bases. From germline, CDR1 is SGHKS and CDR2 YYEKEE (reference sequence). Trimming cost V 5 bases and J 11 bases; bases outside gene matches: 11. CDR3 length: 14 amino acids. The CDR3: CASSPGTSGEEQYF. As DNA, the CDR3 is TGTGCCAGCAGTCCCGGGACTAGCGGCGAGGAGCAGTACTTC.

The genes are TRBV2 and TRBJ2-3; TRBD1 is a possible D gene (5 bases). The CDR3 sequence is 14 residues long. V was clipped by 7 bases and J by 5 bases, with 16 bases between them. Germline CDR1 reads SNHLY; CDR2 reads FYNNEI. The CDR3 DNA reads TGTGCCAGCATCAGGGTCCCACGAGTAGATACGCAGTATTTT. It encodes CASIRVPRVDTQYF.

V is TRBV7-9 and J is TRBJ2-1; D is undetermined. CDR1 and CDR2 from the germline V gene are SEHNR and FQNEAQ (reference sequence). The CDR3 has 13 residues. Between the trimmed V and J ends, which lost 4 bases and 8 bases, there was a span of 12 bases. CDR3 amino acids: CASSSPSVDEQFF. The CDR3 bases are TGTGCCAGCAGCTCCCCCTCGGTCGATGAGCAGTTCTTC.

The rearrangement links TRBV7-2 to TRBJ2-1; 10 bases agree with TRBD2. The V segment lost 0 bases and the J segment 7 bases; nucleotides outside the gene matches: 9. The CDR3 runs 17 residues. The germline CDR1 and CDR2 sequences are SGHTA and FQGNSA. CDR3 protein: CASSLASGGSVVNEQFF. CDR3 sequence (DNA): TGTGCCAGCAGCTTAGCTAGCGGGGGGAGTGTGGTTAATGAGCAGTTCTTC.

J is TRBJ2-4 and V is TRBV6-2 or TRBV6-3; the D gene is possibly TRBD1 (5 bases). The DNA end favors TRBJ2-7, so the J call may be wrong. The CDR3 length is 12 residues. Germline CDR1 and CDR2: MNHEY and SVGEGT. CDR3 nucleotides: TGTGCCAGCAGTTACAGAAGGGGCGAGCAGTACTTC. Residues: CASSYRRGEQYF.

The V and J genes are TRBV5-1 and TRBJ2-1, with D perhaps matching TRBD2 (6 bases). Per germline, CDR1 SGHRS and CDR2 YFSETQ. Trimming removed 4 bases from V and 4 bases from J, with 12 bases in between. The CDR3 has 14 amino acids. CDR3 sequence reads: CASSGASAYNEQFF. The CDR3 nucleotides are TGCGCCAGCAGCGGGGCTAGCGCTTACAATGAGCAGTTCTTC.

The chain recombines TRBV15 with TRBJ2-3; 15 bases align to TRBD2. CDR1 is LNHNV and CDR2 is YYDKDF in the germline V gene (reference sequence). The CDR3 covers 19 residues. Trimming took 0 bases from V and 1 from J; bases not matched to a gene: 5. CDR3 residues: CATSRDGLAGGEGTDTQYF. The CDR3 coding sequence is TGTGCCACCAGCAGAGACGGACTAGCGGGAGGGGAGGGCACAGATACGCAGTATTTT.

The chain links TRBV20-1 to TRBJ2-1; the match to TRBD1 covers 10 bases. The assigned J gene may be wrong: the sequence end matches TRBJ2-7 better. The CDR3 extends over 14 amino acids. Germline V lookup: CDR1 DFQATT, CDR2 SNEGSKA (reference sequence). The CDR3 is CSARAPGQGYEQYF. In DNA form, the CDR3 reads TGCAGTGCTAGAGCTCCGGGACAGGGGTACGAGCAGTACTTC.

The chain has TRBV12-3 or TRBV12-4 and TRBJ2-7; D gene unclear. This CDR3 has 12 residues. V was cut by 6 bases and J by 9 bases, with 15 bases left in between. CDR3 nucleotide sequence: TGTGCCAGCAGCCTCCCCGTGGGTGGGCAGTACTTC. This encodes CASSLPVGGQYF.

The chain couples TRBV4-1 to TRBJ2-3, with a possible D match to TRBD2 (5 bases). Germline CDR1 reads MGHRA; CDR2 reads YSYEKL. The V end was cut by 4 bases, the J end by 10 bases, with 18 bases between. The CDR3 contains 14 residues. This CDR3 reads CASSPGLGTDPQYF. The CDR3 DNA is TGCGCCAGCAGCCCCGGACTGGGTACGGATCCGCAGTATTTT.

The V call is TRBV11-2, the J call TRBJ2-7; perhaps TRBD2 as D (5 bases). The J call may be in error: the DNA end matches TRBJ2-5 better. Germline CDR1 SGHAT, CDR2 FQNNGV. CDR3 length equals 14 residues. CDR3 nucleotide sequence: TGTGCCAGCAGCTATCCGGGATCACGGGAGACCCAGTACTTC. Translated, it gives CASSYPGSRETQYF.

This clonotype turned up a few times. The chain employs TRBV29-1 and TRBJ2-3; D is undetermined. The CDR3 spans 13 residues. CDR1 and CDR2 (germline): SQVTM, ANQGSEA. The V end lost 4 bases, the J end lost 2 bases, and 10 bases lay between the germline ends. The DNA for the CDR3 is TGCAGCGTTGTGCAGCTGGTCACAGATACGCAGTATTTT. Translated, it gives CSVVQLVTDTQYF.

This clonotype has a handful of counts. The chain combines TRBV4-1 with TRBJ1-2; 7 nucleotides line up with TRBD1. Unmatched junction bases numbered 2, after V lost 5 bases and J lost 2 bases. Germline CDR1 and CDR2: MGHRA and YSYEKL. CDR3 length: 13 amino acids. The CDR3 spells CASSFRGNYGYTF. CDR3 nucleotides: TGCGCCAGCAGCTTCAGGGGGAACTATGGCTACACCTTC.

A single count supports this clonotype. CDR3 coding DNA: TGTGCCAGCAGCCCAGTACAGCGATATAATTCACCCCTCCACTTT. Protein product: CASSPVQRYNSPLHF. The chain uses TRBV14 and TRBJ1-6; D ambiguous. Germline loops: CDR1 SGHDN, CDR2 FVKESK. With 4 bases removed from V and 4 bases from J, the gap between germline ends came to 11 bases. CDR3 size: 15 residues.

The chain carries TRBV5-1 and TRBJ2-3; D gene uncertain. V lost 0 bases to trimming and J lost 1 base, with 12 bases between them. Germline CDR1 and CDR2: SGHRS and YFSETQ. The CDR3 is 16 residues long. The CDR3, as DNA: TGCGCCAGCAGCTTGGCCGTCAGGAAACGCACAGATACGCAGTATTTT. Residues: CASSLAVRKRTDTQYF.

Only a few counts were recorded for this clonotype. The chain is built from TRBV20-1 and TRBJ1-4, with D perhaps TRBD1 (5 bases). V lost 6 bases to trimming and J lost 3 bases, with 17 bases between them. This CDR3 contains 15 residues. Germline V gene lookup returns CDR1 DFQATT and CDR2 SNEGSKA (reference sequence). This chain's CDR3 is CSAVKPQGPNEKLFF. The CDR3, as DNA: TGCAGTGCCGTAAAGCCCCAGGGACCTAATGAAAAACTGTTTTTT.

Regarding this clonotype: A read error is likely, as this CDR3 ends without the conserved phenylalanine or tryptophan. The chain carries TRBV5-1 and TRBJ2-1; D is undetermined. The length of the CDR3 is 18 residues. The ends were cut back, 1 base at V and 0 bases at J, with 17 bases in the middle. Germline CDR1 is SGHRS and CDR2 is YFSETQ. This CDR3 reads CASSLKDAGPDSYNEQFL. The CDR3, as DNA: TGCGCCAGCAGCTTGAAGGACGCAGGTCCGGACTCCTACAATGAGCAGTTCCTC.

In this sample, this clonotype turned up a few times. The chain employs TRBV12-3 or TRBV12-4 and TRBJ2-3; TRBD2 might be the D (6 bases). The CDR3 spans 16 residues. V was cut by 3 bases and J by 0 bases, with 13 bases left in between. CDR3 nucleotides: TGTGCCAGCAGTTTTTTGGGGGGTGGGAGCACAGATACGCAGTATTTT. Amino acid sequence: CASSFLGGGSTDTQYF.

As to this clonotype: Sequence at one end of the junction differs from germline and may be a read error. V is TRBV6-5 and J is TRBJ2-7, with 7 bases identical to TRBD2. The germline CDR1 and CDR2 sequences are MNHEY and SVGAGI. This CDR3 comprises 16 residues. The CDR3 region has the DNA TGTGCCGGCAGTTACTCGAGCGGGACGGGGACCTACGAGCAGTACTTC. Amino acids: CAGSYSSGTGTYEQYF.

This clonotype was counted a few times. The rearrangement joins TRBV29-1 to TRBJ2-4; D ambiguous. V lost 4 bases and J lost 8, with 12 bases in between. The CDR3 spans 12 residues. Germline CDR1 reads SQVTM; CDR2 reads ANQGSEA. The CDR3 DNA reads as TGCAGCGTTGTCGGCTTAAGCGACATTCAGTACTTC. Its translation is CSVVGLSDIQYF.

The chain has TRBV6-6 and TRBJ1-5, with TRBD1 as a possible D gene (6 bases). The germline CDR1 and CDR2 sequences are MNHNY and SVGAGI (reference sequence). With 6 bases removed from V and 3 bases from J, the gap between germline ends came to 18 bases. The CDR3 contains 16 residues. The CDR3 nucleotides are TGTGCCAGCAGCCCCCAAATGACAGGAAACAATCAGCCCCAGCATTTT. It specifies CASSPQMTGNNQPQHF.

The genes are TRBV29-1 and TRBJ1-1, with 7 bases aligning to TRBD1. The germline V gene has CDR1 SQVTM and CDR2 ANQGSEA. V lost 5 bases to trimming and J lost 1 base; unmatched junction nucleotides: 7. The CDR3 totals 14 residues. CDR3 loop: CSVQLAGGNTEAFF. CDR3 DNA sequence: TGCAGCGTTCAGTTGGCAGGGGGGAACACTGAAGCTTTCTTT.

This chain connects TRBV2 to TRBJ2-5, with 8 bases matching TRBD1. CDR1 SNHLY and CDR2 FYNNEI come from the germline V gene. The length of the CDR3 is 16 residues. Trimming cost V 4 bases and J 5 bases; bases outside gene matches: 12. The CDR3 here is CASSVYWTGFVETQYF. The CDR3 region has the DNA TGTGCCAGCAGTGTATACTGGACAGGGTTCGTGGAGACCCAGTACTTC.

This clonotype appeared once. This chain joins TRBV24-1 and TRBJ2-5; the D gene could be TRBD1 or TRBD2 (5 bases each). Trimming stripped 3 bases from V and 10 bases from J, with 26 bases between. The CDR3 extends over 17 amino acids. CDR1 is KGHDR and CDR2 is SFDVKD in the germline V gene. The CDR3, as DNA: TGTGCCACCAGTGATCCTAGCCTGGGGGTCCTCAATAGCGACCAGTACTTC. Translating it yields CATSDPSLGVLNSDQYF.

This chain joins TRBV21-1 and TRBJ1-4; TRBD1, the table's D call, was not compared with the DNA. TRBV21-1 is a pseudogene locus. CDR3 length equals 11 residues. CDR3 sequence: CATPTGGMLFF. DNA of the CDR3: TGTGCCACCCCGACAGGGGGAATGCTGTTTTTT.

This clonotype was observed a few times. V gene TRBV20-1 combines with J gene TRBJ2-4; TRBD1 agrees at 9 bases. This CDR3 is 14 amino acids long. Germline V lookup: CDR1 DFQATT, CDR2 SNEGSKA (reference sequence). The ends lost 3 bases at V and 4 bases at J; junction bases unmatched: 4. This CDR3 is CSARDRGTKNIQYF. CDR3 bases: TGCAGTGCTAGGGACAGGGGAACGAAAAACATTCAGTACTTC.

The V call is TRBV5-1, the J call TRBJ2-3; 7 bases map to TRBD2. With 4 bases clipped from V and 0 bases from J, the junction kept 14 bases outside the gene matches. The germline CDR1 and CDR2 sequences are SGHRS and YFSETQ. The CDR3 is made up of 18 amino acids. CDR3 region: CASSPGFAGATSTDTQYF. The CDR3 nucleotides are TGCGCCAGCAGCCCAGGATTTGCGGGAGCTACTAGCACAGATACGCAGTATTTT.

This clonotype was seen only a few times. The V gene is TRBV15, the J gene TRBJ2-7; the match to TRBD2 covers 9 bases. Per the germline V gene, CDR1 is LNHNV and CDR2 is YYDKDF (reference sequence). V lost 1 base to trimming and J lost 1 base; unmatched junction nucleotides: 2. The CDR3 is 15 residues long. The DNA for the CDR3 is TGTGCCACCAGCAGAGCGCTAGCGGGATCCTACGAGCAGTACTTC. This translates into CATSRALAGSYEQYF.

This chain links TRBV7-3 with TRBJ2-1, with D hard to call. This CDR3 has 14 amino acids. CDR1 is SGHTA and CDR2 is FQGTGA in the germline V gene. V gave up 2 bases and J gave up 2 bases, with 7 bases separating them. The CDR3 reads CASSLGYTYNEQFF. CDR3 nucleotides: TGTGCCAGCAGCTTAGGGTATACCTACAATGAGCAGTTCTTC.